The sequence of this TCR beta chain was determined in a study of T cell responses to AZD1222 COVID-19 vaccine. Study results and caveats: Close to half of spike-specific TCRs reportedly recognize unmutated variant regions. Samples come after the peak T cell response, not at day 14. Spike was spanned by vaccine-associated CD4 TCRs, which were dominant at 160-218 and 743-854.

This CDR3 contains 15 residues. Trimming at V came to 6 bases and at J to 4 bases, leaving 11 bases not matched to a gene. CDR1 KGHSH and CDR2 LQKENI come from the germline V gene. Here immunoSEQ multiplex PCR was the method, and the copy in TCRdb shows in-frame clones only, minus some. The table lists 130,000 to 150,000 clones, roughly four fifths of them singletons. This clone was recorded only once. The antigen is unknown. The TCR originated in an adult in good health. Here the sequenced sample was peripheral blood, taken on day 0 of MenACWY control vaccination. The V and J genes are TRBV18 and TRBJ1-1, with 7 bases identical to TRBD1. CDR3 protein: CASSNQGGMVTEAFF. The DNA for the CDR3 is TGTGCCAGCTCCAACCAGGGGGGGATGGTCACTGAAGCTTTCTTT.